The source of this T cell receptor (beta chain) is a study of cytomegalovirus exposure and HLA in healthy donors. Turning to the study itself: Within an early data release were roughly 90 million unique TCRs drawn from HLA-typed donors.

With 60 Vbeta and 13 Jbeta primers, the PCR was carried out. Some clones are missing from TCRdb's copy, which holds only in-frame ones; the method was immunoSEQ multiplex PCR. The profile shows nearly 200,000 clones, around 86% of them singletons. As to this clone: Its matching antigen is unknown.

Study results and caveats: In an earlier analysis, about 87% or about 30%: the productive usage of most TCR beta V segments. What was likely a sequencing artifact was a cluster of highly shared sequence variants.

The material sequenced was PBMCs. The TCR sequence derives from a woman in her fifties or sixties in good health and CMV-seropositive.

CDR3 coding DNA: TGTGCCAGCAGTTTACAGGGGAGCTCTGGAAACACCATATATTTT. This gives the protein CASSLQGSSGNTIYF. The gene calls are TRBV28 and TRBJ1-3, with a weak D call TRBD1 (6 bases). V lost 2 bases to trimming and J lost 0 bases, with 8 bases between them. Germline V CDR1 and CDR2: MDHEN, SYDVKM. The CDR3 extends over 15 amino acids.